Shown below are 5 T cell receptor beta chains from a single sample sequenced in a study of CD8 T cells in Susac syndrome. Random hexamers primed reverse transcription of roughly 0.5 to 1 ug RNA. A single record per CDR3 protein comes from TCRdb applying MiXCR to the immunoSEQ multiplex PCR reads. The sample consists of roughly 88,000 distinct CDR3 sequences, around 96% of them appearing once. The specimen sequenced was CD8+ T cells from PBMCs. These receptors came from a human donor with Susac syndrome.

This chain links TRBV29-1 with TRBJ2-1; D call uncertain. The CDR3 sequence is 12 residues long. V was shortened by 4 bases and J by 0 bases, with 4 bases between the two germline ends. The germline V gene has CDR1 SQVTM and CDR2 ANQGSEA. The CDR3 sequence: CSVVPSYNEQFF. Written as DNA, the CDR3 is TGCAGCGTTGTGCCCTCCTACAATGAGCAGTTCTTC.

This sequence joins TRBV20-1 and TRBJ2-7, with 7 nucleotides matching TRBD2. V dropped 0 bases and J dropped 1; count of bases not matched to a gene: 6. The CDR3 is 15 residues long. CDR1 is DFQATT, CDR2 SNEGSKA, per germline (reference sequence). As DNA, the CDR3 is TGCAGTGCTAGAGATCAGGGAGCGGGATCCTACGAGCAGTACTTC. This sequence encodes CSARDQGAGSYEQYF.

In its sample, this clonotype was seen once. A junction end diverges from the germline sequence, so it may reflect a read error. The J gene is TRBJ2-1, the V gene TRBV5-5; D is possibly TRBD2 (5 bases). Germline lookup yields CDR1 SGHKS and CDR2 YYEKEE (reference sequence). The CDR3 has 15 residues. The CDR3: CASSLELADLNGQFF. DNA of the CDR3: TGTGCCAGCAGCTTGGAGCTAGCAGACTTAAATGGGCAGTTCTTC.

The chain employs TRBV5-4 and TRBJ1-2, with D perhaps TRBD1 (5 bases). The CDR3 extends over 11 amino acids. Germline V gives CDR1 SGHNT, CDR2 YYREEE (reference sequence). Trimming took off 0 bases at V and 8 bases at J, with 5 bases between the two ends. In DNA, the CDR3 is TGTGCCAGCAGCTTGGGGACAGGCTACACCTTC. It translates to CASSLGTGYTF.

This chain connects TRBV6-4 to TRBJ2-6; no clear D gene. Germline loops: CDR1 MRHNA, CDR2 SNTAGT. The ends were cut back, 6 bases at V and 0 bases at J, with 12 bases in the middle. The CDR3 extends over 16 amino acids. The CDR3 DNA reads TGTGCCAGCAGCCCGGACCAGCCCTCTGGGGCCAACGTCCTGACTTTC. It specifies CASSPDQPSGANVLTF.